The rows below give T cell receptor beta chains drawn from one sample of a study of T-cell memory formation after mild COVID-19. Each CDR3 protein is one row after TCRdb ran MiXCR on the 5' RACE reads. The top ten clones hold 2% to 2.5% of a sample with 120,000 to 150,000 distinct CDR3 sequences, over 15% of them seen once. Sequences were obtained from PBMCs or a T cell subset sorted from them (not recorded which). Receptor source: an adult woman who had mild COVID-19 (a few samples of this study predate the infection). Cell type and time point are not known. Each CDR3 is given with its conserved first and last residue. The D gene is left open where the match is weak. Not all rows give a size; the values are once, few, many and, for expanded clones, a class.

TRBJ2-3	TRBV12-3/TRBV12-4	14	few	TRBD1	TGTGCCAGCAGTTTACCACAGGGGATGAATACGCAGTATTTT	CASSLPQGMNTQYF
TRBJ2-6	TRBV6-1	18	.	.	TGTGCCAGCAGCCGACAAGGGAGGACCCCCTCTGGGGCCAACGTCCTGACTTTC	CASSRQGRTPSGANVLTF
TRBJ2-1	TRBV7-3	13	.	.	TGTGCCAGCAGCTTAATGGAGGCTCGTGAGCAGTTCTTC	CASSLMEAREQFF
TRBJ2-7	TRBV29-1	12	.	.	TGCAGCGTTGAACGACAGCCATACGAGCAGTACTTC	CSVERQPYEQYF
TRBJ2-1	TRBV9	17	.	.	TGTGCCAGCAGCGTAACGAGCCGTATTAGCTCCTACAATGAGCAGTTCTTC	CASSVTSRISSYNEQFF
TRBJ2-7	TRBV5-1	15	.	TRBD1	TGCGCCAGCAGCACCCGGGACAGGGGGATCTACGAGCAGTACTTC	CASSTRDRGIYEQYF
TRBJ1-5	TRBV5-1	14	.	.	TGCGCCAGCAGCTTGGGCAGGCCTAATCAGCCCCAGCATTTT	CASSLGRPNQPQHF
TRBJ2-7	TRBV18	13	.	.	TGTGCCAGCTCTTGGGACAACTCCTACGAGCAGTACTTC	CASSWDNSYEQYF
TRBJ2-7	TRBV11-2	12	many	.	TGTGCCAGCAGCCCACAGGGCTACGAGCAGTACTTC	CASSPQGYEQYF
TRBJ1-1	TRBV20-1	14	.	.	TGCAGTGCGCCGAGGATAGGGCGAAACTCCGACGCTTTCTTT	CSAPRIGRNSDAFF
TRBJ1-5	TRBV4-2	16	many	.	TGTGCCAGCAGCCACTCGACAGCCCCAGGCAATCAGCCCCAGCATTTT	CASSHSTAPGNQPQHF
TRBJ1-4	TRBV3-1	12	.	.	TGTGCCAGCAGCCAAGATCCCAGTCAACTGTTTTTT	CASSQDPSQLFF
TRBJ2-2	TRBV7-2	15	few	.	TGTGCCAGCAGCTTACAGGGACAGAACACCGGGGAGCTGTTTTTT	CASSLQGQNTGELFF
TRBJ2-7	TRBV7-6	15	few	TRBD2	TGTGCCAGCAGCCCCACTAGCGGGGGGGCCTACGAGCAGTACTTC	CASSPTSGGAYEQYF
TRBJ2-1	TRBV12-3/TRBV12-4	15	.	TRBD1	TGTGCCAGCAGTTTAGGACAGGGATCCTACAATGAGCAGTTCTTC	CASSLGQGSYNEQFF
TRBJ2-4	TRBV6-5	14	many	TRBD1	TGTGCCAGCAGTTACGGGACAGGGTCGAACATTCAGTACTTC	CASSYGTGSNIQYF
TRBJ1-1	TRBV5-1	14	few	.	TGCGCCAGCAGCCCGGGACGAGTGAACACTGAAGCTTTCTTT	CASSPGRVNTEAFF
TRBJ2-7	TRBV5-6	15	.	TRBD2	TGTGCCAGCAGCTTGGGTCTAGCGGAGACCTACGAGCAGTACTTC	CASSLGLAETYEQYF
TRBJ1-5	TRBV7-9	16	few	TRBD1	TGTGCCAGCAGCTATGACGGACAGGGGCCTAGGGGGGCCCAGCATTTT	CASSYDGQGPRGAQHF
TRBJ1-4	TRBV5-6	15	.	.	TGTGCCAGCAGCTCTCCAACGAGGGGTGGCGAAAAACTGTTTTTT	CASSSPTRGGEKLFF
TRBJ1-5	TRBV20-1	12	.	.	TGCAGTGCTAGAGGGATAAATCAGCCCCAGCATTTT	CSARGINQPQHF
TRBJ2-1	TRBV7-2	13	.	.	TGTGCCAGCAGCTTAGGTGGTTCGAGTGGGCAGTTCTTC	CASSLGGSSGQFF
TRBJ1-1	TRBV15	16	.	TRBD1	TGTGCCACCAGCAGTTTTACAGGGGCGCGTGACACTGAAGCTTTCTTT	CATSSFTGARDTEAFF
TRBJ2-1	TRBV3-1	17	few	.	TGTGCCAGCAGCCCTGGTTCGAGCGGGTTCGTGGGAAATGAGCAGTTCTTC	CASSPGSSGFVGNEQFF
TRBJ2-3	TRBV5-1	16	few	.	TGCGCCAGCAGCTTACCTCCGGGACCCAGCACAGATACGCAGTATTTT	CASSLPPGPSTDTQYF
TRBJ2-1	TRBV2	11	.	.	TGTGCCAGCGAGGGGGTCGATGAGCAGTTCTTC	CASEGVDEQFF
TRBJ2-7	TRBV2	14	.	.	TGTGCCAGCACCCGGGACGGCGAAGGCTACGAGCAGTACTTC	CASTRDGEGYEQYF
TRBJ1-6	TRBV20-1	14	.	.	TGCAGTGCTAGAGGGGGCAGCAATAATTCACCCCTCCACTTT	CSARGGSNNSPLHF
TRBJ2-1	TRBV5-1	14	many	.	TGCGCCAGCAGTTTTGGACCTCCGTGGGATGAGCAGTTCTTC	CASSFGPPWDEQFF
TRBJ1-6	TRBV7-3	14	.	.	TGTGCCAGCAGTACCGGGACATCGGGGTCACCCCTCCACTTT	CASSTGTSGSPLHF
TRBJ2-3	TRBV24-1	18	many	TRBD2	TGTGCCACCAGTGACCATAGAGGACTAGCGGGGGTGTCAGATACGCAGTATTTT	CATSDHRGLAGVSDTQYF
TRBJ2-2	TRBV12-3/TRBV12-4	15	few	TRBD1	TGTGCCAGTACGGGACAGGGGGCTCTCACCGGGGAGCTGTTTTTT	CASTGQGALTGELFF
TRBJ2-7	TRBV12-3/TRBV12-4	13	few	TRBD2	TGTGCCAGCAGTCGCGTGGGGGGGTACGAGCAGTACTTC	CASSRVGGYEQYF
TRBJ2-2	TRBV12-3/TRBV12-4	13	.	.	TGTGCCAGCAAAACTACTAGTATCGGGGAGCTGTTTTTT	CASKTTSIGELFF
TRBJ2-5	TRBV5-1	14	few	TRBD1	TGCGCCAGCAGCGGGGACAGGCTCCAAGAGACCCAGTACTTC	CASSGDRLQETQYF
TRBJ2-7	TRBV24-1	12	.	.	TGTGCCACCAGTGATTTTGTGGGTGAGCAGTACTTC	CATSDFVGEQYF
TRBJ2-1	TRBV7-6	16	.	.	TGTGCCAGCAGCTTAGTGGGGGCAAGAGGTCAAGATGAGCAGTTCTTC	CASSLVGARGQDEQFF
TRBJ2-1	TRBV12-3/TRBV12-4	15	few	.	TGTGCCAGCAGTTTAGATGGCGCGAGGAGCGTGGAGCAGTTCTTC	CASSLDGARSVEQFF
TRBJ1-1	TRBV7-2	15	.	.	TGTGCCAGCAGCTCGGGACGGACGATGAACACTGAAGCTTTCTTT	CASSSGRTMNTEAFF
TRBJ1-3	TRBV20-1	13	few	TRBD1	TGCAGTGCAGCTTGGACAGGGGGAAACACCATATATTTT	CSAAWTGGNTIYF
TRBJ2-3	TRBV9	14	.	TRBD2	TGTGCCAGCAGCCGGGAGGGGCAAGAAGATACGCAGTATTTT	CASSREGQEDTQYF
TRBJ1-4	TRBV20-1	14	.	.	TGCAGTGCTTTCCCTCCTACGCCTAATGAAAAACTGTTTTTT	CSAFPPTPNEKLFF
TRBJ1-1	TRBV12-3/TRBV12-4	12	few	.	TGTGCCAGCAGTTTAGCAGACAGGGAAGCTTTCTTT	CASSLADREAFF
TRBJ1-1	TRBV12-3/TRBV12-4	15	.	.	TGTGCCAGCAGTCCCTCCGGGACACTGAACACTGAAGCTTTCTTT	CASSPSGTLNTEAFF
TRBJ1-1	TRBV29-1	13	.	TRBD1	TGCAGCGTGGGGACAGGGGGATCCACTGAAGCTTTCTTT	CSVGTGGSTEAFF
TRBJ2-5	TRBV28	13	.	.	TGTGCCAGCAGGCTTTTTCACCAAGAGACCCAGTACTTC	CASRLFHQETQYF